Only a few counts were recorded for the clone carrying this TCR beta chain. Its antigen is still unknown. These data belong to a study of T cells in Graves' hyperthyroidism and ophthalmopathy. Overall study context: Blood from the periphery was taken at initial diagnosis, before any treatment. Findings of the study overall: A 13 V-J signature model discriminated ophthalmopathy versus stable hyperthyroidism. Among clonotypes expanded in thyroid above 0.001, most were also found in blood.

Using RNA transcripts as the source, TCR beta CDR3 regions were amplified. In the first-round RT-PCR of the TCR CDR3, the HTBI primer set was used. Using its own MiXCR run on the multiplex PCR reads, TCRdb lists one record per CDR3 protein. The repertoire has over 400,000 distinct CDR3 sequences, roughly 22% of them found once; the top ten carry 49%. The germline CDR1 and CDR2 sequences are SGHNT and YENEEA. The ends lost 5 bases at V and 3 bases at J; junction bases unmatched: 4. The CDR3 has 14 amino acids. Used for diagnoses were clinical symptoms, serum thyroxine and TRAb, thyroid ultrasound and orbital computed tomography.

The receptor was derived from a woman in her seventies with Graves' ophthalmopathy. The sequencing sample was made of blood. V usage is TRBV11-3 and J usage is TRBJ2-1, with 7 bases fitting TRBD2. The CDR3 region is CASSQSGGYNEQFF. In DNA, the CDR3 is TGTGCCAGCAGCCAGTCGGGAGGCTACAATGAGCAGTTCTTC.